The present TCR beta chain was sequenced within a study of identical twins. Findings of the study overall: Models underestimated out-of-frame TCR alpha sharing in monozygotic twins. With abundant cord blood beta clonotypes, insertions were fewer; memory repertoires showed no such pattern. Cross-sectional statistics underpinned the conclusions; the same donors were not followed.

Every sampled donor was Caucasian and healthy. TCRdb used MiXCR to reprocess the 5' RACE reads, holding one entry per CDR3 protein. The sample includes about 530,000 distinct CDR3 sequences, approximately 20% of them seen just once. This clonotype came up a few times. What it recognizes is unknown. The CDR3 runs 16 residues. The V segment lost 4 bases and the J segment 2 bases; nucleotides outside the gene matches: 5. Per the germline V gene, CDR1 is LNHNV and CDR2 is YYDKDF (reference sequence). The data also belong to a second study, concerning yellow fever vaccine responses in identical twins.

The clonotype originates from a woman aged 18 to 35 in good health. The sequencing sample was made of CD4+ T cells sorted from blood. This chain uses TRBV15 with TRBJ2-7; 13 positions agree with TRBD2. CDR3 protein: CATSISGLAGAYEQYF. CDR3 sequence (DNA): TGTGCCACCAGCATTTCCGGACTAGCGGGAGCCTACGAGCAGTACTTC. Combining the CDR3 with reference TRBV15 and TRBJ2-7 gives the whole variable domain DAMVIQNPRYQVTQFGKPVTLSCSQTLNHNVMYWYQQKSSQAPKLLFHYYDKDFNNEADTPDNFQSRRPNTSFCFLDIRSPGLGDTAMYLCATSISGLAGAYEQYFGPGTRLTVT.